One and the same sample provided the 26 T cell receptor beta chains below, sequenced in a study of blood T cell repertoires in COVID-19. The data were produced by immunoSEQ multiplex PCR, yet TCRdb's version contains in-frame clones alone and is incomplete. Of 150,000 to 200,000 clones in the sample, over 80% were seen once. The sequenced sample consisted of peripheral blood. The receptors derive from a woman between 65 and 79 years old with acute or convalescent COVID-19.

Remarks on this clone: Other DNA variants within this sample encode the same CDR3. V gene TRBV19 combines with J gene TRBJ1-5; TRBD1 might be the D (5 bases). From germline, CDR1 is LNHDA and CDR2 SQIVND (reference sequence). The V gene lost 5 bases and the J gene lost 6 bases, with 14 bases spanning the gap. The CDR3 runs to 14 residues. The CDR3 loop is CASSPTGGGQPQHF. CDR3 nucleotides: TGTGCCAGTAGTCCGACTGGGGGGGGTCAGCCCCAGCATTTT.

The rearrangement joins TRBV24-1 to TRBJ2-2; unclear D gene. V was clipped by 9 bases and J by 3 bases, with 10 bases between them. The CDR3 totals 13 residues. The germline gives CDR1 KGHDR, CDR2 SFDVKD. The CDR3 protein is CATQLPYTGELFF. The DNA of the CDR3 is TGTGCCACCCAACTACCTTACACCGGGGAGCTGTTTTTT.

As concerns this clone: Other DNA sequences in this sample translate to the same CDR3. This sequence joins TRBV18 and TRBJ1-4; maybe TRBD1 (6 bases). The germline gives CDR1 KGHSH, CDR2 LQKENI. This CDR3 has 13 residues. Trimming removed 6 bases at V and 8 bases at J, with 13 bases between. Here the CDR3 reads CASSPDRGEKLFF. In DNA, the CDR3 is TGTGCCAGCTCTCCGGACAGAGGCGAAAAACTGTTTTTT. The full variable domain, in which reference TRBV18 and TRBJ1-4 provide the parts outside the CDR3, is NAGVMQNPRHLVRRRGQEARLRCSPMKGHSHVYWYRQLPEEGLKFMVYLQKENIIDESGMPKERFSAEFPKEGPSILRIQQVVRGDSAAYFCASSPDRGEKLFFGSGTQLSVL.

The chain carries TRBV7-8 and TRBJ2-7; TRBD1 aligns across 10 bases. Trimming took 5 bases from V and 0 from J; bases not matched to a gene: 7. The CDR3 sequence is 16 residues long. Germline values: CDR1 SGHVS, CDR2 FQNEAQ. Here the CDR3 reads CASSARDRGHSYEQYF. Here the CDR3 DNA reads TGTGCCAGCAGCGCCCGGGACAGGGGACACTCCTACGAGCAGTACTTC. Variable domain in full (rest from reference TRBV7-8 and TRBJ2-7): GAGVSQSPRYKVAKRGQDVALRCDPISGHVSLFWYQQALGQGPEFLTYFQNEAQLDKSGLPSDRFFAERPEGSVSTLKIQRTQQEDSAVYLCASSARDRGHSYEQYFGPGTRLTVT.

V and J are TRBV30 and TRBJ1-5; no definite D call. V lost 0 bases and J lost 7, with 16 bases in between. This CDR3 contains 15 residues. Germline CDR1 and CDR2: GTSNPN and SVGIG (reference sequence). The CDR3 sequence is CAWSVVAGRGQPQHF. In DNA, the CDR3 is TGTGCCTGGAGTGTTGTTGCGGGGAGAGGACAGCCCCAGCATTTT.

The V and J genes are TRBV11-2 and TRBJ2-1, with a weak D call TRBD1 (5 bases). Germline assignment: CDR1 SGHAT and CDR2 FQNNGV. CDR3 size: 14 residues. Trimming shortened V by 5 bases and J by 3 bases, and 11 bases separated the two germline ends. CDR3 coding DNA: TGTGCCAGCAGCCTCAGGGATTTCTACAATGAGCAGTTCTTC. Translation gives CASSLRDFYNEQFF.

This rearrangement joins TRBV27 to TRBJ2-7; a weak D match, TRBD1 (6 bases). Germline V gene lookup returns CDR1 MNHEY and CDR2 SMNVEV (reference sequence). The CDR3 sequence is 14 residues long. The V and J ends lost 3 bases and 3 bases respectively, with 12 bases between them. The CDR3 protein is CASSFTGNFYEQYF. Written as DNA, the CDR3 is TGTGCCAGCAGTTTCACAGGGAATTTCTACGAGCAGTACTTC.

The V and J genes are TRBV5-4 and TRBJ2-5, with D perhaps matching TRBD2 (6 bases). Looked up from germline, CDR1 is SGHNT and CDR2 is YYREEE (reference sequence). V dropped 4 bases and J dropped 1 base, with 11 bases sitting between them. This CDR3 spans 14 amino acids. The DNA for the CDR3 is TGTGCCAGCAGCGCGCTCGGGGGCCAAGAGACCCAGTACTTC. It specifies CASSALGGQETQYF.

The chain uses TRBV6-2 or TRBV6-3 and TRBJ2-3, with 9 bases aligning to TRBD2. Losses at the gene ends were 0 bases for V and 1 base for J; bases not matched to a gene: 5. Germline V gives CDR1 MNHEY, CDR2 SVGEGT. The CDR3 extends over 17 amino acids. CDR3: CASSYSEAGGRTDTQYF. CDR3 bases: TGTGCCAGCAGTTACTCTGAAGCGGGGGGTCGCACAGATACGCAGTATTTT.

The gene calls are TRBV4-2 and TRBJ2-3; TRBD2 agrees at 11 bases. Per the germline V gene, CDR1 is LGHNA and CDR2 is YNFKEQ. The V segment lost 3 bases and the J segment 4 bases; nucleotides outside the gene matches: 6. The CDR3 covers 16 residues. CDR3 in amino acids: CASSQLTSGAPDTQYF. In DNA, the CDR3 is TGTGCCAGCAGCCAGCTGACTAGCGGGGCCCCAGATACGCAGTATTTT.

V gene TRBV2 combines with J gene TRBJ2-4; D perhaps matches TRBD1 (5 bases). Germline lookup yields CDR1 SNHLY and CDR2 FYNNEI. Trimming removed 5 bases at V and 0 bases at J, with 14 bases between. CDR3 size: 16 residues. CDR3 sequence reads: CASSNRSPLAKNIQYF. The CDR3 DNA reads TGTGCCAGCAGTAACAGGTCCCCGCTAGCCAAAAACATTCAGTACTTC.

The chain joins TRBV19 to TRBJ2-7, with 11 bases that match TRBD1. Trimming took 8 bases from V and 3 from J; bases not matched to a gene: 6. CDR3 length: 14 residues. Germline loops: CDR1 LNHDA, CDR2 SQIVND (reference sequence). DNA for the CDR3: TGTGCCAGTTCTTCCGGGACAGGGGGCTACGAGCAGTACTTC. It specifies CASSSGTGGYEQYF.

This chain connects TRBV16 to TRBJ2-7; 9 positions agree with TRBD1. Germline-derived CDR1 and CDR2 are KGHSY and FQNENV. The CDR3 length is 11 residues. V gave up 3 bases and J gave up 12 bases; unmatched junction bases: 3. The CDR3 is CASSQRDRVYF. CDR3 bases: TGTGCCAGCAGCCAGCGGGACAGGGTGTACTTC.

V usage is TRBV6-5 and J usage is TRBJ2-1, with D hard to call. There are 13 residues in the CDR3. V was pared by 4 bases and J by 5 bases, with 9 bases between. Germline-derived CDR1 and CDR2 are MNHEY and SVGAGI. The CDR3 DNA sequence: TGTGCCAGCAGTTTAGGCAGGAACAATGAGCAGTTCTTC. Translation: CASSLGRNNEQFF.

V and J are TRBV5-1 and TRBJ2-3, with D perhaps matching TRBD1 (5 bases). With 2 bases removed from V and 0 bases from J, the gap between germline ends came to 13 bases. In germline, CDR1 is SGHRS, CDR2 YFSETQ. The CDR3 sequence is 16 residues long. As DNA, the CDR3 is TGCGCCAGCAGCTTACCTGGGGCGACTAGCACAGATACGCAGTATTTT. Translated, it gives CASSLPGATSTDTQYF.

This clone appeared once. V and J are TRBV19 and TRBJ2-3; 7 nucleotides agree with TRBD2. The junction had 8 bases not matched to a gene; V was cut back by 7 bases and J by 1 base. The CDR3 is 15 amino acids. The V gene's germline CDR1 is LNHDA and CDR2 SQIVND (reference sequence). The CDR3 here is CASTIRGVGTDTQYF. Here the CDR3 DNA reads TGTGCCAGTACCATACGGGGGGTGGGCACAGATACGCAGTATTTT.

The chain couples TRBV4-1 to TRBJ2-1; 10 nucleotides match TRBD2. CDR1 is MGHRA and CDR2 is YSYEKL in the germline V gene. The V segment lost 0 bases and the J segment 3 bases; nucleotides outside the gene matches: 8. The CDR3 is 18 amino acids. The CDR3 loop reads CASSQDTGAGGIYNEQFF. DNA for the CDR3: TGCGCCAGCAGCCAAGATACGGGAGCGGGGGGGATCTACAATGAGCAGTTCTTC.

This clone was seen more than once but under ten times. The rearrangement links TRBV27 to TRBJ1-6, with 8 positions matching TRBD1. With 5 bases clipped from V and 7 bases from J, the junction kept 7 bases outside the gene matches. The CDR3 runs 15 residues. CDR1 and CDR2 (germline): MNHEY, SMNVEV (reference sequence). CDR3 amino acids: CASSLGQGLNSPLHF. The CDR3 coding sequence is TGTGCCAGCAGTCTAGGACAGGGACTGAATTCACCCCTCCACTTT.

The chain links TRBV6-5 to TRBJ1-4; 10 bases are a match to TRBD1. CDR1 MNHEY and CDR2 SVGAGI come from the germline V gene. The trim removed 0 bases at V and 7 bases at J, leaving 5 bases unmatched. This CDR3 spans 16 amino acids. CDR3 protein: CASSYSFGQGVEKLFF. CDR3 in DNA: TGTGCCAGCAGTTACTCGTTCGGACAGGGGGTTGAAAAACTGTTTTTT.

This clone showed up just once. The CDR3 here is CASSPVAGEFGELFF. The CDR3, as DNA: TGTGCCAGCAGCCCGGTGGCGGGAGAGTTCGGGGAGCTGTTTTTT. This sequence joins TRBV7-2 and TRBJ2-2; TRBD2 matches 7 bases. CDR1 SGHTA and CDR2 FQGNSA come from the germline V gene. Trimming at V came to 5 bases and at J to 7 bases, leaving 10 bases not matched to a gene. This CDR3 spans 15 amino acids.

The J gene is TRBJ2-5, the V gene TRBV7-9; 11 bases align to TRBD2. The length of the CDR3 is 19 residues. CDR1 and CDR2 (germline): SEHNR, FQNEAQ (reference sequence). V shed 3 bases and J 3 bases; nucleotides not matched to a gene: 15. Written as DNA, the CDR3 is TGTGCCAGCAGCTTGTGGTGGGGGAGGCCGGGACTAGCGGAAGAGACCCAGTACTTC. This sequence encodes CASSLWWGRPGLAEETQYF.

This chain uses TRBV5-1 with TRBJ2-3, with 7 nucleotides matching TRBD2. CDR3 length equals 14 residues. V dropped 6 bases and J dropped 1; count of bases not matched to a gene: 5. CDR1 is SGHRS, CDR2 YFSETQ, per germline. The CDR3 loop is CASTSLAGTDTQYF. CDR3 coding DNA: TGCGCCAGCACCTCTCTAGCGGGCACAGATACGCAGTATTTT.

This chain joins TRBV7-9 and TRBJ1-2; D is ambiguous. The CDR3 has 12 residues. Deletions cut 6 bases from V and 8 bases from J, with 13 bases between. Per germline, CDR1 SEHNR and CDR2 FQNEAQ (reference sequence). The CDR3 here is CASRRKMEGYTF. CDR3 sequence (DNA): TGTGCCAGCAGACGAAAGATGGAGGGCTACACCTTC.

This chain joins TRBV6-2 or TRBV6-3 and TRBJ2-3, with 11 bases matching TRBD1. The V and J ends lost 4 bases and 4 bases, in that order; junction bases with no gene match: 10. The CDR3 covers 17 residues. Germline-derived CDR1 and CDR2 are MNHEY and SVGEGT. CDR3: CASSSPPGQGVADTQYF. The CDR3 DNA sequence: TGTGCCAGCAGTTCCCCCCCGGGACAGGGGGTCGCAGATACGCAGTATTTT.

J is TRBJ1-1 and V is TRBV4-2; 12 nucleotides match TRBD1. Germline V CDR1 and CDR2: LGHNA, YNFKEQ. This CDR3 has 16 residues. V gave up 0 bases and J gave up 8 bases; unmatched junction bases: 7. The CDR3 region has the DNA TGTGCCAGCAGCCAAGACCAGGGACAGGGGGCCGCGGAAGCTTTCTTT. This codes for CASSQDQGQGAAEAFF.

The CDR3 DNA reads TGTGCCAGCAGTCTTGACAGGGGTCAGCCCCAGCATTTT. Its translation is CASSLDRGQPQHF. This chain uses TRBV6-2 or TRBV6-3 with TRBJ1-5; 8 bases map to TRBD1. The CDR3 has 13 amino acids. Germline trimming cut 5 bases from V and 6 bases from J; bases unmatched to any gene: 3. Germline CDR1 MNHEY, CDR2 SVGEGT.